A single T cell receptor beta chain is shown here with its context. Antigen specificity is unknown. TCRB transcripts that were expressed got sequenced, as all of the isolated RNA had been reverse transcribed. The repertoire was sequenced with immunoSEQ multiplex PCR; TCRdb's copy has only in-frame clones and lacks some. The repertoire has about 160,000 clones, approximately 8.1% of them found once; the top ten carry 0.65%. The CDR3 runs 16 residues. Germline V gives CDR1 LGHNA, CDR2 YSLEER. V was clipped by 1 base and J by 4 bases; unmatched bases: 9. The data originate from a study of beta chain features in type 1 diabetes. Study-level points and caveats: HLA influence on TCRB rearrangement stayed unresolved here. The study found that naive, central memory and Treg TCRB repertoires appeared more similar in patients than in healthy donors. When cDNA is sequenced, cells with high TCR expression could be over-represented.

Sequencing input: central memory CD4+ T cells from blood. The clonotype comes from a man aged 18 to 30 in good health. The chain carries TRBV4-3 and TRBJ1-2; 7 bases match TRBD1. The CDR3 here is CASSQGRGRQGYGYTF. The DNA of the CDR3 is TGCGCCAGCAGCCAAGGAAGGGGGCGACAGGGCTATGGCTACACCTTC.